This T cell receptor beta chain comes out of a study of PD-1 blockade in mismatch repair-deficient tumors. About this clone: Its specificity is unknown.

This CDR3 spans 16 amino acids. Per the germline V gene, CDR1 is SNHLY and CDR2 is FYNNEI. V was clipped by 7 bases and J by 4 bases; unmatched bases: 13. Repertoires were generated with immunoSEQ multiplex PCR, while TCRdb's copy carries only in-frame clones and drops some. The sample has around 68,000 clones, approximately 78% seen once. Study results and caveats: Tumor-resident clones, often absent from pretreatment blood, expanded after pembrolizumab and then contracted.

This receptor was obtained from an adult with mismatch repair-deficient cancer. Sample: peripheral blood, taken 2 weeks after starting pembrolizumab. The rearrangement links TRBV2 to TRBJ1-3, with TRBD1 identical over 7 bases. The chain's CDR3 is CASTLREGGAGNTIYF. CDR3 sequence (DNA): TGTGCCAGCACCCTGAGGGAAGGGGGCGCCGGAAACACCATATATTTT.